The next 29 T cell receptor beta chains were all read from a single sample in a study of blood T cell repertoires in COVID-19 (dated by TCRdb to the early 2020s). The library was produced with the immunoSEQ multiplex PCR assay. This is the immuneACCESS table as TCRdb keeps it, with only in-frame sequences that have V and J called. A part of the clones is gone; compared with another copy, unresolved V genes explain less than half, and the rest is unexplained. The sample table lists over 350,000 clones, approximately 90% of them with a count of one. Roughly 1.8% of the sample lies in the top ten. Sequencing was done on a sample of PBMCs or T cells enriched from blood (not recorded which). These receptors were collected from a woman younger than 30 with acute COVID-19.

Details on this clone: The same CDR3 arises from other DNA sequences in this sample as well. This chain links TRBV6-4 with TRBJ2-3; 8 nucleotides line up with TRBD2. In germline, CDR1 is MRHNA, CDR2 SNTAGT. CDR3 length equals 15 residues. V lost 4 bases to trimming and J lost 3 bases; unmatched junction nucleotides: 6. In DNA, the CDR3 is TGTGCCAGCAGTGTTTTGGCGGGGGGTACAGATACGCAGTATTTT. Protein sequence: CASSVLAGGTDTQYF.

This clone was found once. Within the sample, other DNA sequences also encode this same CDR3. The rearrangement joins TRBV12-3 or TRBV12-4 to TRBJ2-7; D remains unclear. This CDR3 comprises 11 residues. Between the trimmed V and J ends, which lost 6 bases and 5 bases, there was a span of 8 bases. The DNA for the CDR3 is TGTGCCAGCAGGCTAGTCCACGAGCAGTACTTC. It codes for CASRLVHEQYF.

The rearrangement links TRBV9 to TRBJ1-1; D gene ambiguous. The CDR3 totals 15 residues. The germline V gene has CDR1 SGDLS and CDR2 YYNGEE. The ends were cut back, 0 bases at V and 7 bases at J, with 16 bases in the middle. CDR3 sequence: CASSVEERSRGEAFF. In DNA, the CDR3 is TGTGCCAGCAGCGTAGAGGAGAGATCACGGGGTGAAGCTTTCTTT. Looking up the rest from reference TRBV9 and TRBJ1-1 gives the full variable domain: DSGVTQTPKHLITATGQRVTLRCSPRSGDLSVYWYQQSLDQGLQFLIQYYNGEERAKGNILERFSAQQFPDLHSELNLSSLELGDSALYFCASSVEERSRGEAFFGQGTRLTVV.

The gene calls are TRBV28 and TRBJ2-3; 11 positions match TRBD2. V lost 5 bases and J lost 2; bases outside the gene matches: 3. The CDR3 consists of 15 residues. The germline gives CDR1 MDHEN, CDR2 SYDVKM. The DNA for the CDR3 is TGTGCCAGCAGTCCTAGCGGGAGGCCCACAGATACGCAGTATTTT. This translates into CASSPSGRPTDTQYF.

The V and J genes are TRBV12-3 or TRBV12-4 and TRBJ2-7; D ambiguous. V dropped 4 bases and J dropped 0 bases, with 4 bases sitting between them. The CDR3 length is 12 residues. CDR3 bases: TGTGCCAGCAGTTCAGTCTCCTACGAGCAGTACTTC. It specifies CASSSVSYEQYF.

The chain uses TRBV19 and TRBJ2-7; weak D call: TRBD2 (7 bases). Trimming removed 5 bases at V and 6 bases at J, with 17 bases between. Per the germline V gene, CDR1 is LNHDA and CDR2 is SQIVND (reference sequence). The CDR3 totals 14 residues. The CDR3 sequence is CASSWAGALSEQYF. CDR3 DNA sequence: TGTGCCAGTAGTTGGGCGGGGGCCCTATCCGAGCAGTACTTC.

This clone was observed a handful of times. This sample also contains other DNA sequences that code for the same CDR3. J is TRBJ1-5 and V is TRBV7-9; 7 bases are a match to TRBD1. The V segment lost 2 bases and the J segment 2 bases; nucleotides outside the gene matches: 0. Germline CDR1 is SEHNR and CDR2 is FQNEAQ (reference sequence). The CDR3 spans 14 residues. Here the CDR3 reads CASSLTGGNQPQHF. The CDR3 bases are TGTGCCAGCAGCTTAACAGGGGGCAATCAGCCCCAGCATTTT.

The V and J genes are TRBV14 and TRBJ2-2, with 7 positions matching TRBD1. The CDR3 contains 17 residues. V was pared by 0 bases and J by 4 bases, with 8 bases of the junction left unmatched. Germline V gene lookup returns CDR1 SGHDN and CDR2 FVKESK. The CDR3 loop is CASSQDLGQLLTGELFF. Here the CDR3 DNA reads TGTGCCAGCAGCCAAGACCTGGGACAGCTCCTCACCGGGGAGCTGTTTTTT. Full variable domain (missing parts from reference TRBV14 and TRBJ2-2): EAGVTQFPSHSVIEKGQTVTLRCDPISGHDNLYWYRRVMGKEIKFLLHFVKESKQDESGMPNNRFLAERTGGTYSTLKVQPAELEDSGVYFCASSQDLGQLLTGELFFGEGSRLTVL.

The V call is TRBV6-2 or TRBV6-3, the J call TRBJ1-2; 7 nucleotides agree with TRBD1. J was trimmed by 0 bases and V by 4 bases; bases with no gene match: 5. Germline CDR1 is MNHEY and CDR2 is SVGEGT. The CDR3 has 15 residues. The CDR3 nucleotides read TGTGCCAGCAGTTCGACAGGGATTTCTAACTATGGCTACACCTTC. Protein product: CASSSTGISNYGYTF.

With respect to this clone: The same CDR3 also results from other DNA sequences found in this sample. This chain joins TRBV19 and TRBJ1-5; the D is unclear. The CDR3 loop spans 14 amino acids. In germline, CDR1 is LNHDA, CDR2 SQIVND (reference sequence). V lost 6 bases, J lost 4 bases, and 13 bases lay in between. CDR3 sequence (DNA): TGTGCCAGTAGCCTCCGAGGGCTAAATCAGCCCCAGCATTTT. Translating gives CASSLRGLNQPQHF.

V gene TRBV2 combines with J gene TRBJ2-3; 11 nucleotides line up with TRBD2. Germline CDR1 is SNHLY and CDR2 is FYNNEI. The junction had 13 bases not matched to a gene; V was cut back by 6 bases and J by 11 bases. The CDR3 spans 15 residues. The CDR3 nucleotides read TGTGCCAGCAGGGATAGCGGGAGGGCCCTTCGTGGGCAGTATTTT. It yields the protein CASRDSGRALRGQYF.

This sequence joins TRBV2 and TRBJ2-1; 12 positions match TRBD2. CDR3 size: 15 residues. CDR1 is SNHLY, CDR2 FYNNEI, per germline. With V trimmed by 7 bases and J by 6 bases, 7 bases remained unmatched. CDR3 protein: CASKRTSGDLNEQFF. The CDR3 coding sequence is TGTGCCAGCAAGAGGACTAGCGGGGATCTCAATGAGCAGTTCTTC.

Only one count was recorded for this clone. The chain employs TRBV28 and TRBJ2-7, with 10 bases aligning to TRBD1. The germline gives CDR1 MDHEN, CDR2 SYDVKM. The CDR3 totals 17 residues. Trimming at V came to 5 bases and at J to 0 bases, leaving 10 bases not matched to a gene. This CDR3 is CASSKDRGMGFSYEQYF. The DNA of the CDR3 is TGTGCCAGCAGTAAGGACAGGGGGATGGGATTCTCCTACGAGCAGTACTTC.

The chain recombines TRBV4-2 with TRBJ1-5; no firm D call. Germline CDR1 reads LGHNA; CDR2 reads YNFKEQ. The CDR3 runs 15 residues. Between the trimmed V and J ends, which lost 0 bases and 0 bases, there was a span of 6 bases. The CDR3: CASSQERVSNQPQHF. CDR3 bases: TGTGCCAGCAGCCAAGAACGGGTTAGCAATCAGCCCCAGCATTTT.

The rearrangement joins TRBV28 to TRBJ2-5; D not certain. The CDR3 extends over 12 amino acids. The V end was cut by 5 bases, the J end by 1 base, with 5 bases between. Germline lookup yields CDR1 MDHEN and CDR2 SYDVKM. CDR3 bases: TGTGCCAGCAGTCCAGGCCAAGAGACCCAGTACTTC. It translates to CASSPGQETQYF.

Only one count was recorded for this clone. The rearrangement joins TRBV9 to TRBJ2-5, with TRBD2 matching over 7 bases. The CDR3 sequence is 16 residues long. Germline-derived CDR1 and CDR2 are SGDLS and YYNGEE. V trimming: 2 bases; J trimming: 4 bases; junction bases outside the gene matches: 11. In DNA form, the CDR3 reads TGTGCCAGCAGCGTCTCCTGGGGGGGGAATGGAGAGACCCAGTACTTC. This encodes CASSVSWGGNGETQYF.

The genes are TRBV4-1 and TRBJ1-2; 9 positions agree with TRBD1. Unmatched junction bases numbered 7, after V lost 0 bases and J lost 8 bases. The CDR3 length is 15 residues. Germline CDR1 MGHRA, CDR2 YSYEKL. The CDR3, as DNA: TGCGCCAGCAGCCAAGAACGGACAGGGGCGAGGGGCTACACCTTC. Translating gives CASSQERTGARGYTF.

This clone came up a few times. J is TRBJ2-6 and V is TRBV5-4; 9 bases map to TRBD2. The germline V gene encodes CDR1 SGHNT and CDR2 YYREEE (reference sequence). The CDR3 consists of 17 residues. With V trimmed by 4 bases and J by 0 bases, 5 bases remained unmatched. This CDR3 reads CASSLGGRGSGANVLTF. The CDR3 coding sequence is TGTGCCAGCAGCCTCGGCGGGAGGGGCTCTGGGGCCAACGTCCTGACTTTC. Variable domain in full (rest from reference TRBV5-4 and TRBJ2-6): ETGVTQSPTHLIKTRGQQVTLRCSSQSGHNTVSWYQQALGQGPQFIFQYYREEENGRGNFPPRFSGLQFPNYSSELNVNALELDDSALYLCASSLGGRGSGANVLTFGAGSRLTVL.

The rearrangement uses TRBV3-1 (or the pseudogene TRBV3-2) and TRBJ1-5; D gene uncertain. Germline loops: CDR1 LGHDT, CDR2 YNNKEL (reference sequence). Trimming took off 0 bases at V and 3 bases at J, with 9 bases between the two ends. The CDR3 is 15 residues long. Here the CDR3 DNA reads TGTGCCAGCAGCCAAGAGAGTCACGCCAATCAGCCCCAGCATTTT. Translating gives CASSQESHANQPQHF.

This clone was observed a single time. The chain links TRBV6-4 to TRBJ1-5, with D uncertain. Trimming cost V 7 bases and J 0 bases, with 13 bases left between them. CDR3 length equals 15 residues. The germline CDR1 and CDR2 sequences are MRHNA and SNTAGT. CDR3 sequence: CASNPFIDSNQPQHF. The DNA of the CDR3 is TGTGCCAGCAACCCATTCATAGATAGCAATCAGCCCCAGCATTTT.

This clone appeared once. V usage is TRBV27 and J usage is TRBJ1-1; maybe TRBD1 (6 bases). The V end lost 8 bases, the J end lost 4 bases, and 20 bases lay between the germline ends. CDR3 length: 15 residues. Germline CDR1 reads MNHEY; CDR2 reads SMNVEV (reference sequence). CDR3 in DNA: TGTGCCAGCGATCGTGTCAGGGGATATGGCACTGAAGCTTTCTTT. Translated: CASDRVRGYGTEAFF.

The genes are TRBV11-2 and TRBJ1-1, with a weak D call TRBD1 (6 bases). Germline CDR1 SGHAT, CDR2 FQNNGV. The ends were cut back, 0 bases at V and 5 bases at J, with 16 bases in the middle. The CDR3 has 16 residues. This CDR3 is CASSLDLVARGTEAFF. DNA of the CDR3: TGTGCCAGCAGCTTAGATTTGGTGGCCAGGGGAACTGAAGCTTTCTTT.

In DNA, the CDR3 is TGTGCCAGCAGCCAACAGACAGGGGAAGTGATGGATACGCAGTATTTT. Protein sequence: CASSQQTGEVMDTQYF. The rearrangement uses TRBV7-9 and TRBJ2-3; 8 bases match TRBD1. Germline assignment: CDR1 SEHNR and CDR2 FQNEAQ (reference sequence). Trimming took 5 bases from V and 6 from J; bases not matched to a gene: 13. The CDR3 length is 16 residues. Full variable domain (rest looked up from reference TRBV7-9 and TRBJ2-3): DTGVSQNPRHKITKRGQNVTFRCDPISEHNRLYWYRQTLGQGPEFLTYFQNEAQLEKSRLLSDRFSAERPKGSFSTLEIQRTEQGDSAMYLCASSQQTGEVMDTQYFGPGTRLTVL.

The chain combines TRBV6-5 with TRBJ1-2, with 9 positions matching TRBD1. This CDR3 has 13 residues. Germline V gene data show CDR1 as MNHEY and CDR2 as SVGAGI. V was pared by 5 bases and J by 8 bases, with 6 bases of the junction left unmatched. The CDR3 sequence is CASSRRTGAGYTF. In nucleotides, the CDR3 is TGTGCCAGCAGTAGACGGACAGGGGCCGGCTACACCTTC.

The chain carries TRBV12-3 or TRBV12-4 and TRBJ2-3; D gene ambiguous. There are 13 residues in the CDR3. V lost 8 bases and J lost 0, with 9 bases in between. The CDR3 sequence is CASLGLSTDTQYF. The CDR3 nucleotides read TGTGCCAGCCTGGGCCTGAGCACAGATACGCAGTATTTT.

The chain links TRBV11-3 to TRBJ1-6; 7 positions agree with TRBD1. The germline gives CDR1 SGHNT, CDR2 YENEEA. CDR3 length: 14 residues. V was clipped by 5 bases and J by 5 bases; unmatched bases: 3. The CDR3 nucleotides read TGTGCCAGCAGCGAACAGGGGAATAATTCACCCCTCCACTTT. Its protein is CASSEQGNNSPLHF. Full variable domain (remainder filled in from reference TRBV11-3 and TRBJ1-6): EAGVVQSPRYKIIEKKQPVAFWCNPISGHNTLYWYLQNLGQGPELLIRYENEEAVDDSQLPKDRFSAERLKGVDSTLKIQPAELGDSAVYLCASSEQGNNSPLHFGNGTRLTVT.

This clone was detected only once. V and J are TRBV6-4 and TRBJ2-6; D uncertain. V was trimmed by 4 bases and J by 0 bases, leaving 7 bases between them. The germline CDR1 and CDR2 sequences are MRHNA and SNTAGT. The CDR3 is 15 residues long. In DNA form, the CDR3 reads TGTGCCAGCAGTGTCGAGTTCTCTGGGGCCAACGTCCTGACTTTC. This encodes CASSVEFSGANVLTF.

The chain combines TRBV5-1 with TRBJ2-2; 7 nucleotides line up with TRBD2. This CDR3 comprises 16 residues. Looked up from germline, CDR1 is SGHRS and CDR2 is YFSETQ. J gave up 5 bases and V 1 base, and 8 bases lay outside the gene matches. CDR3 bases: TGCGCCAGCAGCTTGCTGGGAGGGCCGGGGACCGGGGAGCTGTTTTTT. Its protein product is CASSLLGGPGTGELFF.

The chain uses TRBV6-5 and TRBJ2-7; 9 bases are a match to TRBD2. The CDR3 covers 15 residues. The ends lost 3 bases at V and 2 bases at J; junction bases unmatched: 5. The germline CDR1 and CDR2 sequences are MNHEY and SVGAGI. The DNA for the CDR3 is TGTGCCAGCAGTTATTCGCGGGAGGGGGCCTACGAGCAGTACTTC. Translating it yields CASSYSREGAYEQYF.